This T cell receptor (beta chain) appears in the sequencing data of a study of T cells in Graves' hyperthyroidism and ophthalmopathy. The ends were cut back, 0 bases at V and 12 bases at J, with 6 bases in the middle. CDR3 length: 11 residues. Germline CDR1 and CDR2: ENHRY and SYGVKD. Template material for amplifying TCR beta CDR3 regions consisted of RNA transcripts. The HTBI set primed first-round TCR CDR3 RT-PCR. TCRdb called the multiplex PCR reads again in MiXCR, with one record for every CDR3 protein. The table includes roughly 750,000 distinct CDR3 sequences, less than 20% detected once. Study observations and caveats: Before onset, by a median of approximately 6.8 months, the model predicted ophthalmopathy.

As for this clonotype: Its specificity is unknown.

Sequencing input: blood. This TCR was sampled from a man younger than 30 with Graves' hyperthyroidism. The rearrangement links TRBV10-3 to TRBJ2-1; D is unclear. In nucleotides, the CDR3 is TGTGCCATCAGTGAGTCTGGGGTGCAGTTCTTC. Its translation: CAISESGVQFF.